A single sample is the source of the 20 T cell receptor beta chains below, sequenced in a study of cytomegalovirus exposure and HLA in healthy donors. The PCR was carried out with 60 Vbeta primers and 13 Jbeta primers. Sequenced by immunoSEQ multiplex PCR; TCRdb stores in-frame clones only, minus some. The table includes about 140,000 clones, about 72% detected once. The sample was PBMCs. These receptors were taken from a man aged 35 to 55 in good health and CMV-seronegative.

The chain is built from TRBV5-1 and TRBJ2-2, with 7 bases identical to TRBD1. V shed 4 bases and J 0 bases; nucleotides not matched to a gene: 3. The CDR3 sequence is 15 residues long. Germline V CDR1 and CDR2: SGHRS, YFSETQ. The CDR3 nucleotides read TGCGCCAGCAGCCCGGGACAGTCGAACACCGGGGAGCTGTTTTTT. Amino acids: CASSPGQSNTGELFF.

The chain is built from TRBV9 and TRBJ1-6; D might be TRBD1 (5 bases). The CDR3 sequence is 15 residues long. Germline V gives CDR1 SGDLS, CDR2 YYNGEE. With 3 bases removed from V and 3 bases from J, the gap between germline ends came to 10 bases. CDR3 in DNA: TGTGCCAGCAGCGAGGGACTGAGCTATAATTCACCCCTCCACTTT. Translating it yields CASSEGLSYNSPLHF.

Here the CDR3 DNA reads TGTGCCAGCAGCTCCCCGACTAGCCCATCCTACAATGAGCAGTTCTTC. Translating gives CASSSPTSPSYNEQFF. The chain combines TRBV5-4 with TRBJ2-1, with 7 nucleotides matching TRBD2. V was pared by 3 bases and J by 1 base, with 7 bases of the junction left unmatched. The CDR3 has 16 amino acids. Germline loops: CDR1 SGHNT, CDR2 YYREEE (reference sequence).

The chain joins TRBV19 to TRBJ1-2; a possible D gene is TRBD1 (5 bases). CDR1 is LNHDA and CDR2 is SQIVND in the germline V gene (reference sequence). V was cut by 5 bases and J by 1 base, with 11 bases left in between. The CDR3 runs to 14 residues. CDR3 nucleotide sequence: TGTGCCAGTAGTCCGATCGGGGGTAACTATGGCTACACCTTC. This translates into CASSPIGGNYGYTF.

The genes are TRBV15 and TRBJ1-1; 7 nucleotides agree with TRBD1. The CDR3 covers 13 residues. J was trimmed by 4 bases and V by 6 bases; bases with no gene match: 5. Per germline, CDR1 LNHNV and CDR2 YYDKDF (reference sequence). DNA of the CDR3: TGTGCCACCAGTTTTGCAGGGGGCACTGAAGCTTTCTTT. Residues: CATSFAGGTEAFF.

This clone has a single count. The V and J genes are TRBV30 and TRBJ2-5, with D possibly TRBD1 on 6 matching bases. CDR1 GTSNPN and CDR2 SVGIG come from the germline V gene (reference sequence). The V and J ends lost 0 bases and 3 bases respectively, with 8 bases between them. The CDR3 sequence is 13 residues long. Here the CDR3 DNA reads TGTGCCTGGAGTGTTGACAGGAAAGAGACCCAGTACTTC. It codes for CAWSVDRKETQYF.

The rearrangement joins TRBV7-2 to TRBJ2-2; weak D call: TRBD1 (6 bases). This CDR3 has 15 amino acids. Germline V gene sequence: CDR1 SGHTA, CDR2 FQGNSA. Trimming shortened V by 1 base and J by 1 base, and 7 bases separated the two germline ends. CDR3 amino acids: CASSLVRGNTGELFF. The CDR3 DNA sequence: TGTGCCAGCAGCTTAGTCAGGGGGAACACCGGGGAGCTGTTTTTT.

This chain uses TRBV7-9 with TRBJ2-7, with 9 bases that match TRBD1. CDR3 size: 15 residues. CDR1 SEHNR and CDR2 FQNEAQ come from the germline V gene (reference sequence). V was clipped by 5 bases and J by 5 bases; unmatched bases: 10. The CDR3 sequence is CASSRIGTGSHEQYF. The CDR3 DNA reads as TGTGCCAGCAGCCGTATTGGGACAGGGTCCCACGAGCAGTACTTC. Supplemented by reference TRBV7-9 and TRBJ2-7, the full variable domain reads DTGVSQNPRHKITKRGQNVTFRCDPISEHNRLYWYRQTLGQGPEFLTYFQNEAQLEKSRLLSDRFSAERPKGSFSTLEIQRTEQGDSAMYLCASSRIGTGSHEQYFGPGTRLTVT.

J is TRBJ1-1 and V is TRBV5-4, with D uncertain. The CDR3 extends over 15 amino acids. Looked up from germline, CDR1 is SGHNT and CDR2 is YYREEE (reference sequence). With 9 bases removed from V and 6 bases from J, the gap between germline ends came to 24 bases. This CDR3 is CATKASLAVMSEAFF. The CDR3 DNA reads TGTGCCACCAAAGCATCATTGGCGGTCATGTCTGAAGCTTTCTTT. Drawing the rest from reference TRBV5-4 and TRBJ1-1, the complete variable domain is ETGVTQSPTHLIKTRGQQVTLRCSSQSGHNTVSWYQQALGQGPQFIFQYYREEENGRGNFPPRFSGLQFPNYSSELNVNALELDDSALYLCATKASLAVMSEAFFGQGTRLTVV.

The chain has TRBV5-4 and TRBJ2-7; possibly TRBD2 for D (6 bases). Per germline, CDR1 SGHNT and CDR2 YYREEE (reference sequence). The V end lost 4 bases, the J end lost 3 bases, and 14 bases lay between the germline ends. The CDR3 runs 14 residues. The CDR3 spells CASSGGTHIYEQYF. CDR3 DNA: TGTGCCAGCAGCGGCGGGACTCACATCTACGAGCAGTACTTC. The whole variable domain, filled in from reference TRBV5-4 and TRBJ2-7, reads ETGVTQSPTHLIKTRGQQVTLRCSSQSGHNTVSWYQQALGQGPQFIFQYYREEENGRGNFPPRFSGLQFPNYSSELNVNALELDDSALYLCASSGGTHIYEQYFGPGTRLTVT.

The CDR3 DNA follows: TGTGCCAGCTCACCTCTTCTACAATCCGGGGACACTGAAGCTTTCTTT. Amino acids: CASSPLLQSGDTEAFF. The chain employs TRBV18 and TRBJ1-1, with D uncertain. This CDR3 contains 16 residues. Trimming took off 3 bases at V and 3 bases at J, with 17 bases between the two ends. Germline CDR1 and CDR2: KGHSH and LQKENI.

The chain employs TRBV19 and TRBJ1-1; D call uncertain. Trimming removed 3 bases at V and 6 bases at J, with 11 bases between. Germline CDR1 reads LNHDA; CDR2 reads SQIVND (reference sequence). The CDR3 is 13 amino acids. The CDR3 spells CASSILLSAEAFF. CDR3 DNA: TGTGCCAGTAGTATCCTACTCTCGGCTGAAGCTTTCTTT.

This clone was seen a few times. This rearrangement joins TRBV5-5 to TRBJ2-2; D possibly corresponds to TRBD1 (5 bases). Germline assignment: CDR1 SGHKS and CDR2 YYEKEE (reference sequence). The CDR3 has 14 amino acids. V shed 4 bases and J shed 1 base, with 8 bases lying between them. This CDR3 reads CASSQTVNTGELFF. CDR3 bases: TGTGCCAGCAGCCAGACAGTGAACACCGGGGAGCTGTTTTTT.

This clone was found a few times. The chain couples TRBV10-3 to TRBJ1-2; D ambiguous. This CDR3 contains 11 residues. V shed 5 bases and J shed 7 bases, with 8 bases lying between them. CDR1 and CDR2 (germline): ENHRY, SYGVKD. DNA of the CDR3: TGTGCCATCAGTAGAGGTTCTGGCTACACCTTC. Its translation: CAISRGSGYTF.

This clone was seen once. The V call is TRBV4-3, the J call TRBJ2-7, with a tentative D call TRBD2 (6 bases). The CDR3 loop spans 15 amino acids. Germline assignment: CDR1 LGHNA and CDR2 YSLEER. The V end was cut by 3 bases, the J end by 0 bases, with 12 bases between. As DNA, the CDR3 is TGCGCCAGCAGCCAGTTAGCGGACTCCTCCTACGAGCAGTACTTC. Translating it yields CASSQLADSSYEQYF.

V is TRBV6-5 and J is TRBJ1-3; no firm D call. The CDR3 has 15 residues. With 5 bases removed from V and 0 bases from J, the gap between germline ends came to 11 bases. Per the germline V gene, CDR1 is MNHEY and CDR2 is SVGAGI. Here the CDR3 DNA reads TGTGCCAGCAGTCTTAGAACCTTCTCTGGAAACACCATATATTTT. This encodes CASSLRTFSGNTIYF.

The CDR3 loop is CASSWDRGGSPLHF. CDR3 in DNA: TGCGCCAGCAGCTGGGACAGGGGGGGCTCACCCCTCCACTTT. This chain links TRBV5-1 with TRBJ1-6, with TRBD1 matching 11 bases. The CDR3 runs to 14 residues. With V trimmed by 3 bases and J by 10 bases, 3 bases remained unmatched. Germline V gene data show CDR1 as SGHRS and CDR2 as YFSETQ.

This clone turned up a few times. The chain recombines TRBV11-3 with TRBJ2-1, with a weak D call TRBD2 (6 bases). Germline V CDR1 and CDR2: SGHNT, YENEEA. CDR3 size: 13 residues. The ends were cut back, 1 base at V and 9 bases at J, with 10 bases in the middle. In nucleotides, the CDR3 is TGTGCCAGCAGCTTAGGTCGGGGAGGTGAGCAGTTCTTC. Translating gives CASSLGRGGEQFF.

The rearrangement joins TRBV29-1 to TRBJ2-1; TRBD2 might be the D (5 bases). From germline, CDR1 is SQVTM and CDR2 ANQGSEA. Trimming removed 0 bases at V and 0 bases at J, with 15 bases between. The CDR3 sequence is 17 residues long. CDR3 sequence reads: CSVEDGEAESSYNEQFF. DNA for the CDR3: TGCAGCGTTGAAGATGGGGAAGCGGAAAGCTCCTACAATGAGCAGTTCTTC.

The V and J genes are TRBV7-9 and TRBJ2-1; 11 bases agree with TRBD2. The junction had 3 bases not matched to a gene; V was cut back by 6 bases and J by 5 bases. The CDR3 is 14 amino acids. Germline V gene sequence: CDR1 SEHNR, CDR2 FQNEAQ (reference sequence). The DNA for the CDR3 is TGTGCCAGCAGGACTAGCGGGAATCACAATGAGCAGTTCTTC. Translated: CASRTSGNHNEQFF.